Shown below are 10 T cell receptor beta chains from a single sample sequenced in a study of blood T cell repertoires in COVID-19 (dated by TCRdb to about 2020). Library creation used the immunoSEQ multiplex PCR assay. Held by TCRdb, this immuneACCESS table contains in-frame sequences only and omits some clones. Under half of the omission traces to an unresolved V gene where checked; the cause of the rest is unknown. This sample is represented by fewer than 200,000 clones; around 83% of them were singletons. Around 1% of the sample lies in the top ten. Sequenced sample: peripheral blood. These receptors were collected from a man aged 35 to 55 with acute or convalescent COVID-19.

The CDR3 coding sequence is TGTGCCAGCAGCTTACTCAGTAGCAGGGGGGATACGCAGTATTTT. Amino acid sequence: CASSLLSSRGDTQYF. The genes are TRBV11-2 and TRBJ2-3; 7 bases match TRBD1. V trimming: 2 bases; J trimming: 6 bases; junction bases outside the gene matches: 8. This CDR3 is built from 15 residues. Per germline, CDR1 SGHAT and CDR2 FQNNGV.

The chain is built from TRBV27 and TRBJ1-2; TRBD1 matches 9 bases. Germline CDR1 MNHEY, CDR2 SMNVEV (reference sequence). V was clipped by 6 bases and J by 7 bases; unmatched bases: 6. The CDR3 is 13 amino acids. The CDR3 reads CASRRQGEGGYTF. The CDR3 bases are TGTGCCAGCAGGAGACAGGGGGAAGGTGGCTACACCTTC.

The chain links TRBV6-5 to TRBJ2-3, with a weak D call TRBD2 (7 bases). V lost 10 bases to trimming and J lost 3 bases, with 20 bases between them. In germline, CDR1 is MNHEY, CDR2 SVGAGI. This CDR3 contains 15 residues. This chain's CDR3 is CATQTLGGGTDTQYF. The DNA of the CDR3 is TGTGCCACTCAAACGTTAGGGGGGGGGACAGATACGCAGTATTTT.

V usage is TRBV6-6 and J usage is TRBJ2-6; D unclear. The length of the CDR3 is 15 residues. V was shortened by 2 bases and J by 0 bases, with 5 bases between the two germline ends. The germline V gene has CDR1 MNHNY and CDR2 SVGAGI (reference sequence). The chain's CDR3 is CASSYVLSGANVLTF. The CDR3 DNA reads as TGTGCCAGCAGTTACGTCCTCTCTGGGGCCAACGTCCTGACTTTC.

V is TRBV21-1 and J is TRBJ1-2. TRBV21-1 is tagged as a pseudogene. The length of the CDR3 is 15 residues. The CDR3 DNA is TGTGCCAGCAGCAGAACGGGAGCTAACCGTAATGGCTACACCTTC. Its translation: CASSRTGANRNGYTF.

The chain recombines TRBV4-1 with TRBJ2-5; TRBD2 agrees at 12 bases. This CDR3 region has 15 residues. In germline, CDR1 is MGHRA, CDR2 YSYEKL. V shed 1 base, J shed 3 bases, and the junction held 0 bases outside the gene matches. The CDR3 here is CASSQGLAGEETQYF. The CDR3 nucleotides are TGCGCCAGCAGCCAAGGACTAGCGGGGGAAGAGACCCAGTACTTC.

V and J are TRBV6-1 and TRBJ1-1; D is uncertain. The CDR3 is made up of 13 amino acids. The germline V gene has CDR1 MNHNS and CDR2 SASEGT. V lost 2 bases and J 7 bases, leaving 11 bases between the germline ends. The CDR3 region has the DNA TGTGCCAGCAGTGAACAAGGAGGGTTTGAAGCTTTCTTT. Translating it yields CASSEQGGFEAFF.

The sample holds one count of this clone. Other nucleotide sequences from this sample produce the same CDR3. The chain has TRBV6-5 and TRBJ1-2, with TRBD1 as a possible D gene (6 bases). V was shortened by 0 bases and J by 4 bases, with 9 bases between the two germline ends. The germline CDR1 and CDR2 sequences are MNHEY and SVGAGI. This CDR3 comprises 14 residues. DNA of the CDR3: TGTGCCAGCAGTTACTCCGGCAGGGGCTATGGCTACACCTTC. It encodes CASSYSGRGYGYTF.

This rearrangement joins TRBV29-1 to TRBJ1-5; tentatively, D is TRBD1 (5 bases). The V and J ends lost 6 bases and 0 bases respectively, with 18 bases between them. Germline lookup yields CDR1 SQVTM and CDR2 ANQGSEA. The CDR3 sequence is 16 residues long. The CDR3 spells CSVLVGGADSNQPQHF. The CDR3, as DNA: TGCAGCGTCCTCGTGGGAGGGGCGGATAGCAATCAGCCCCAGCATTTT.

This chain uses TRBV6-5 with TRBJ2-7; 7 positions match TRBD1. This CDR3 contains 14 residues. V trimming: 7 bases; J trimming: 2 bases; junction bases outside the gene matches: 8. Per germline, CDR1 MNHEY and CDR2 SVGAGI. CDR3: CASTKDRPPYEQYF. CDR3 DNA sequence: TGTGCCAGCACCAAGGACAGGCCCCCCTACGAGCAGTACTTC.